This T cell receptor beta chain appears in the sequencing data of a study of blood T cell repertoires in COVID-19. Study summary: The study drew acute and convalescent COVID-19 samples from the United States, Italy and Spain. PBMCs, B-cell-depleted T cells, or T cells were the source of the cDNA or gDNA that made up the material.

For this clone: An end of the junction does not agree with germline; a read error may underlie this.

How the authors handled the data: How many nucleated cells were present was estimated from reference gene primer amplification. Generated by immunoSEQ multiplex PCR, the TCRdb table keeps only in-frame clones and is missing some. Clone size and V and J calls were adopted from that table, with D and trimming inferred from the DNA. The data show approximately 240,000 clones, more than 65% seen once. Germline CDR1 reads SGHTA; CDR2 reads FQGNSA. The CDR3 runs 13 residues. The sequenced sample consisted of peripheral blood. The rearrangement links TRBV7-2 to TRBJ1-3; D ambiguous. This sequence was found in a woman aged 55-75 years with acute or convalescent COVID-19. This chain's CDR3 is CATSEAPRNTIYF. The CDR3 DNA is TGTGCCACCAGCGAGGCTCCTAGAAACACCATATATTTT.